This TCR beta chain was sequenced in a study of CD4 T cell repertoires in COVID-19. Broader study findings: SARS-CoV and/or HKU1 spike cultures shared between 7 and 25% of SARS-CoV-2 clonotypes.

The memory T cells were sequenced right after ex vivo isolation, without culture. Sequencing used immunoSEQ multiplex PCR; TCRdb keeps in-frame clones, though not all of them. Among tens of thousands of clones listed, 80% to 90% were seen once. There are 14 residues in the CDR3. V was cut by 3 bases and J by 6 bases, with 13 bases left in between. CDR1 and CDR2 from the germline V gene are SGHRS and YFSETQ. About this clone itself: Antigen unknown.

The clonotype was recovered from a human donor who had COVID-19. The J gene is TRBJ2-1, the V gene TRBV5-1; possible D gene TRBD2, 6 bases. Sequencing used central memory CD4+ T cells from blood, obtained before the COVID-19 pandemic. CDR3 loop: CASSWGPGGNEQFF. The CDR3 region has the DNA TGCGCCAGCAGCTGGGGCCCCGGGGGCAATGAGCAGTTCTTC.